This T cell receptor (beta chain) was identified in a study of regulatory T cells in long-lasting Graves disease. Across the study: The term persistent Graves' disease signified upward of 5 years on antithyroid drugs with positive TSH receptor antibodies. Whole-study findings and limits: New patients shared roughly 960 public clonotypes, and persistent patients shared more, with under 3,500. Thyroid tissue went unexamined; only peripheral blood was analyzed.

The CDR3 sequence is 13 residues long. V lost 6 bases, J lost 3 bases, and 12 bases lay in between. Germline values: CDR1 KGHSH, CDR2 LQKENI. Arm-PCR of CDR3 regions and iRepertoire HTBI primers were used to build TCR beta libraries. TCRdb re-derived calls from the multiplex PCR reads in MiXCR, one entry per CDR3 protein. The data contain 400,000 to 500,000 distinct CDR3 sequences, roughly 23% of them seen just once; the ten biggest clones take up 14%. Time point defined: persistent/refractory GD, antithyroid drugs over 5 years with positive TRAb. PBMC RNA served as the TCR library source. This clonotype was detected ten times or more. What it recognizes is unknown.

The source of this sequence is a female donor with Graves disease. The material sequenced was peripheral blood mononuclear cells (PBMCs), taken when the disease was refractory, from a patient treated with antithyroid drugs. This chain links TRBV18 with TRBJ2-7; tentatively, D is TRBD1 or TRBD2 (5 bases each). The CDR3 sequence: CASSPGRSYEQYF. CDR3 bases: TGTGCCAGCTCGCCGGGACGGAGCTACGAGCAGTACTTC.